This T cell receptor beta chain was recorded in a study of blood T cell repertoires in COVID-19. Measured with immunoSEQ multiplex PCR; TCRdb has only the in-frame clones, and not every one. The sample yields roughly 460,000 clones, about 90% seen once. This CDR3 has 15 residues. V trimming: 5 bases; J trimming: 2 bases; junction bases outside the gene matches: 3. The germline CDR1 and CDR2 sequences are LGHDT and YNNKEL (reference sequence). V and J are TRBV3-1 (or the pseudogene TRBV3-2) and TRBJ2-3, with 11 bases lining up with TRBD2. The sample taken for sequencing was peripheral blood. The TCR comes from a young man with COVID-19, enrolled during active disease. Written as DNA, the CDR3 is TGTGCCAGCAGCGATAGCGGGAGGGTCACAGATACGCAGTATTTT. Its translation is CASSDSGRVTDTQYF.